This passage covers 13 T cell receptor beta chains from one sample sequenced in a study of cytomegalovirus exposure and HLA in healthy donors. PCR amplification relied on 60 Vbeta primers (plus 13 Jbeta primers). Some clones are missing from TCRdb's copy, which holds only in-frame ones; the method was immunoSEQ multiplex PCR. This sample has around 140,000 clones, with roughly 74% found just once. The sequenced sample was PBMCs. The receptors derive from a woman between 18 and 29 years old in good health and CMV-seropositive.

The CDR3 coding sequence is TGTGCCAGCACCGCAGGGGGCAGACTAGATGGCTACACCTTC. Its translation: CASTAGGRLDGYTF. The rearrangement links TRBV6-5 to TRBJ1-2, with 8 bases fitting TRBD1. The CDR3 runs to 14 residues. Per germline, CDR1 MNHEY and CDR2 SVGAGI. J lost 6 bases, V lost 7 bases, and 10 bases had no gene match.

This clone was seen a handful of times. The V and J genes are TRBV28 and TRBJ1-6; 8 positions agree with TRBD1. The ends lost 4 bases at V and 8 bases at J; junction bases unmatched: 10. There are 16 residues in the CDR3. Per the germline V gene, CDR1 is MDHEN and CDR2 is SYDVKM. The CDR3 nucleotides are TGTGCCAGCAGTTCTAGACAGGGGAACCGGGATTCACCCCTCCACTTT. It yields the protein CASSSRQGNRDSPLHF.

V usage is TRBV21-1 and J usage is TRBJ1-5; TRBD1 was called by the table and not checked on the DNA. TRBV21-1 is annotated as a pseudogene. CDR3 size: 15 residues. CDR3 sequence reads: CASSNFRQELQPQHF. In DNA, the CDR3 is TGTGCCAGCAGCAATTTTAGACAGGAACTTCAGCCCCAGCATTTT.

This sequence joins TRBV7-7 and TRBJ1-1; TRBD1 matches at 12 bases. CDR1 is SSHAT, CDR2 FNYEAQ, per germline (reference sequence). The CDR3 sequence is 15 residues long. The J segment lost 11 bases and the V segment lost 5 bases, leaving 12 bases of the junction unmatched. Written as DNA, the CDR3 is TGTGCCAGCAGCCCCCTTCAGGGACAGGGGGCATTTGCTTTCTTT. It specifies CASSPLQGQGAFAFF.

This chain joins TRBV30 and TRBJ1-2; the D gene is possibly TRBD1 (6 bases). Trimming pared 5 bases from V and 7 bases from J, leaving 8 bases between. Germline CDR1 and CDR2: GTSNPN and SVGIG (reference sequence). The CDR3 contains 10 residues. CDR3 amino acids: CAWGQIGYTF. In nucleotides, the CDR3 is TGTGCCTGGGGACAGATTGGCTACACCTTC.

The chain employs TRBV5-1 and TRBJ1-1, with 9 nucleotides matching TRBD1. From germline, CDR1 is SGHRS and CDR2 YFSETQ. V shed 4 bases, J shed 0 bases, and the junction held 7 bases outside the gene matches. CDR3 length: 16 residues. The DNA for the CDR3 is TGCGCCAGCAGCCCCACAGGGGGCGGAATGAACACTGAAGCTTTCTTT. Translating it yields CASSPTGGGMNTEAFF. Full variable domain (missing parts from reference TRBV5-1 and TRBJ1-1): KAGVTQTPRYLIKTRGQQVTLSCSPISGHRSVSWYQQTPGQGLQFLFEYFSETQRNKGNFPGRFSGRQFSNSRSEMNVSTLELGDSALYLCASSPTGGGMNTEAFFGQGTRLTVV.

This rearrangement joins TRBV30 to TRBJ2-7, with 8 bases matching TRBD1. This CDR3 has 12 amino acids. With 3 bases clipped from V and 2 bases from J, the junction kept 0 bases outside the gene matches. CDR1 is GTSNPN, CDR2 SVGIG, per germline (reference sequence). The CDR3 nucleotides read TGTGCCTGGAGGACAGGGGCCTACGAGCAGTACTTC. Protein product: CAWRTGAYEQYF.

The gene calls are TRBV5-1 and TRBJ2-3; TRBD1 agrees at 7 bases. Germline V gene data show CDR1 as SGHRS and CDR2 as YFSETQ. The CDR3 runs to 16 residues. Germline trimming cut 0 bases from V and 2 bases from J; bases unmatched to any gene: 6. CDR3 in amino acids: CASSLAVQGDTDTQYF. DNA for the CDR3: TGCGCCAGCAGCTTGGCCGTCCAGGGGGACACAGATACGCAGTATTTT.

V usage is TRBV7-2 and J usage is TRBJ2-2, with a weak D call TRBD1 (6 bases). Germline V lookup: CDR1 SGHTA, CDR2 FQGNSA. Trimming took off 4 bases at V and 4 bases at J, with 10 bases between the two ends. CDR3 length: 14 residues. CDR3 amino acids: CASSYRVGTGELFF. CDR3 in DNA: TGTGCCAGCAGCTACAGGGTCGGCACCGGGGAGCTGTTTTTT.

V and J are TRBV5-1 and TRBJ2-6; 7 positions match TRBD1. The CDR3 has 19 amino acids. CDR1 is SGHRS and CDR2 is YFSETQ in the germline V gene. The V and J ends lost 0 bases and 0 bases, in that order; junction bases with no gene match: 9. The CDR3 reads CASSLGPTGVHSGANVLTF. CDR3 nucleotides: TGCGCCAGCAGCTTGGGACCCACAGGGGTCCACTCTGGGGCCAACGTCCTGACTTTC.

The rearrangement uses TRBV5-4 and TRBJ2-2, with 15 nucleotides matching TRBD2. The CDR3 totals 18 residues. The germline V gene encodes CDR1 SGHNT and CDR2 YYREEE (reference sequence). The V and J ends lost 5 bases and 0 bases, in that order; junction bases with no gene match: 5. CDR3 DNA: TGTGCCAGCAGGGAAGGGACTAGCGGGGGGCCGAACACCGGGGAGCTGTTTTTT. It encodes CASREGTSGGPNTGELFF.

The chain joins TRBV2 to TRBJ2-5; D not resolved. Deletions cut 2 bases from V and 1 base from J, with 5 bases between. CDR1 SNHLY and CDR2 FYNNEI come from the germline V gene. This CDR3 contains 13 residues. The CDR3 DNA follows: TGTGCCAGCAGTGAAAGAGGCCAAGAGACCCAGTACTTC. Protein: CASSERGQETQYF.

The rearrangement links TRBV20-1 to TRBJ1-4, with 7 bases lining up with TRBD1. The CDR3 is 11 residues long. Per germline, CDR1 DFQATT and CDR2 SNEGSKA (reference sequence). Germline trimming cut 5 bases from V and 11 bases from J; bases unmatched to any gene: 5. The CDR3 DNA is TGCAGTGCTCAGACAGGGTCTAAACTGTTTTTT. Amino acids: CSAQTGSKLFF.